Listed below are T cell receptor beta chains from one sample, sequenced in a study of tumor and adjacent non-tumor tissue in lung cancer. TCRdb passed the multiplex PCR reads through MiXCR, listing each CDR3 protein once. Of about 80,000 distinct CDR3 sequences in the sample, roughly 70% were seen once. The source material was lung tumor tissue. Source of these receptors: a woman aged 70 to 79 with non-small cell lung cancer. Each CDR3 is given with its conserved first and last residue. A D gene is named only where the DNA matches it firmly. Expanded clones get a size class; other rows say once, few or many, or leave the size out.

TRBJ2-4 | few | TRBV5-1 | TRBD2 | TGCGCCAGCAGCAACGGGAGGGCCGGCTCCAAAAACATTCAGTACTTC | CASSNGRAGSKNIQYF
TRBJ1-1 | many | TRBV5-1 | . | TGCGCCAGCAGCTTGGATTGGCTCCCCGGTGAAGCTTTCTTT | CASSLDWLPGEAFF
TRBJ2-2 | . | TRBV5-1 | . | TGCGCCAGCAGCCGCCGGGACACAAACACCCGGGAGCTGTTTTTT | CASSRRDTNTRELFF
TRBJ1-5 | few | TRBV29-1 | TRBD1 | TGCAGCGGAGGACAGGGGGTTGATCAGCCCCAGCATTTT | CSGGQGVDQPQHF
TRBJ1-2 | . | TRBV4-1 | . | TGCGCCAGCAGCCAACCGGGACGGATGAGTTATGGCTACGCCTTC | CASSQPGRMSYGYAF
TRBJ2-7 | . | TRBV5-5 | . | TGTGCCAGCAGCCGGGTCAGGACCATCGAGGACGAGCAATACTTC | CASSRVRTIEDEQYF
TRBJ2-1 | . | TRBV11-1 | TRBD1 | TGTGGCAGCAGCGTGATCGGGACAGGGGGTTGTGAGCAGTTCTTC | CGSSVIGTGGCEQFF
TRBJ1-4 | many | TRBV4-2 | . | TGTGCCAGCAGCCAAGATTGGGAAAGTCAGAATGAAAAACTGTTTTTT | CASSQDWESQNEKLFF
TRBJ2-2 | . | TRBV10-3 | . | TGTGCCACCAGCTCGGAGGGAGGGGAGCTGTTTTTT | CATSSEGGELFF
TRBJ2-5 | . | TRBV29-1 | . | TGCAGCGTTGTAATTGGAGGGGGCGGAGAGACCCGGTACTTC | CSVVIGGGGETRYF
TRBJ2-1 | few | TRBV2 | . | TGTGCCAGCAGTGAAATCGGGGCGGTAGGGTACAATGAGCAGTTCTTC | CASSEIGAVGYNEQFF
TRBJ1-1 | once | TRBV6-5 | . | TGCGCCAGCATCCCATCGGGCTCCCGAGAAGCTTTCTTT | CASIPSGSREAFF
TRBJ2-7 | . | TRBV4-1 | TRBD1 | TGCGTCAGCAGCCTCGGACAGGGGCATACCTACGAGCAGTACTTC | CVSSLGQGHTYEQYF
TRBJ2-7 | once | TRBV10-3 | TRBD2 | TGTGCCATCAGTGGAGATCCCGGGACTAGCGGCTATGAGCAGTACTTC | CAISGDPGTSGYEQYF
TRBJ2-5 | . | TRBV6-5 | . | TGTGCCAGCAGTCCTAGGACTACAGTAACGGGAGAGCAGTACTTC | CASSPRTTVTGEQYF
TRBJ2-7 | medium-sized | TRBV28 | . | TGTGCCAGCAGTCTTCCTACAGGCATTAGCGGAGCTGGGACCTACGAGCAGTACTTC | CASSLPTGISGAGTYEQYF
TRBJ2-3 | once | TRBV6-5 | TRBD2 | TGTGCCAACAGTTTAGCGGGGGCCCCGGTTTTT | CANSLAGAPVF
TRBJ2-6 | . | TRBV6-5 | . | TGTGCCATCTGTTACGGAACAGGACACTCTGGGGCCAACGTCCTGACTTTC | CAICYGTGHSGANVLTF
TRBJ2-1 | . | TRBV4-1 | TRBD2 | TGCGCCAGCAGCTGTCATTCTAGCGGGAGTTACAATGAGCAGTTTTTC | CASSCHSSGSYNEQFF
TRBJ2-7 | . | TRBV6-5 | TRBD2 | TGTGCCACTGGGCCGGGGATAGCGGGGGGATACAAGCAGTACTTC | CATGPGIAGGYKQYF
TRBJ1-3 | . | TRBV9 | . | TGTGCCAGCAGCGCCGGACAATCTAATGGAAACACCATATATTTT | CASSAGQSNGNTIYF
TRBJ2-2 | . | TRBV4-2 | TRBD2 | TGTGCCAGCAGCCAACGACTAGCGGCGAACACTGAGGAGCTGTTTTTT | CASSQRLAANTEELFF
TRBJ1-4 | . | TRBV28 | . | TGTGCCAGCAGTTTATTTGTAAACTCCCAGTCTGAAAAACTGTTTTTT | CASSLFVNSQSEKLFF